These 3 T cell receptor beta chains originate from one sample sequenced in a study of T cell changes during pregnancy in multiple sclerosis. Produced via immunoSEQ multiplex PCR; TCRdb's table is partial and in-frame only. The sample includes approximately 70,000 clones, about 93% of them seen just once. Sample: peripheral blood, taken in the first trimester of pregnancy. These receptors were taken from a female donor in good health, enrolled as a control in a pregnancy study.

The V and J genes are TRBV28 and TRBJ2-5; the match to TRBD1 covers 10 bases. This CDR3 region has 15 residues. With V trimmed by 2 bases and J by 5 bases, 5 bases remained unmatched. Per germline, CDR1 MDHEN and CDR2 SYDVKM. The CDR3 reads CASSLPTGGYETQYF. The CDR3 region has the DNA TGTGCCAGCAGTTTACCGACAGGGGGCTATGAGACCCAGTACTTC.

CDR3: CASSSFTSGRKTGEQFF. Here the CDR3 DNA reads TGTGCCAGCAGCTCGTTTACTAGCGGGAGAAAAACTGGTGAGCAGTTCTTC. The rearrangement joins TRBV7-9 to TRBJ2-1; 11 bases are a match to TRBD2. V trimming: 4 bases; J trimming: 9 bases; junction bases outside the gene matches: 14. This CDR3 has 17 residues. In germline, CDR1 is SEHNR, CDR2 FQNEAQ (reference sequence).

J is TRBJ2-2 and V is TRBV29-1; maybe TRBD2 (5 bases). Germline lookup yields CDR1 SQVTM and CDR2 ANQGSEA. Trimming removed 4 bases at V and 1 base at J, with 10 bases between. The CDR3 loop spans 14 amino acids. The CDR3 DNA reads TGCAGCGTTGGAGGAGGAAAGAACACCGGGGAGCTGTTTTTT. Its protein is CSVGGGKNTGELFF.